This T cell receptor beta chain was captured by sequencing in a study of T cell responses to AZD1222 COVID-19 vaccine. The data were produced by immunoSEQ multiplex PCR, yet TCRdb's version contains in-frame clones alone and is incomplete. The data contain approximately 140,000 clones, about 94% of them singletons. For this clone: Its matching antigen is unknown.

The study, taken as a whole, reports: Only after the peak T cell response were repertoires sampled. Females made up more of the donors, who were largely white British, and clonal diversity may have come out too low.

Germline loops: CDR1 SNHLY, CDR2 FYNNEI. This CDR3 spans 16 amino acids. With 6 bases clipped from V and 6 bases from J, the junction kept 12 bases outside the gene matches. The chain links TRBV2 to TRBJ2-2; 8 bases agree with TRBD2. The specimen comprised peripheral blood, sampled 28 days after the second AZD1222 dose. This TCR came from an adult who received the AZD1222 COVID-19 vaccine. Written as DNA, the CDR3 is TGTGCCAGCAGGGGGGGCGGGAGGAGATTATCCGGGGAGCTGTTTTTT. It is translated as CASRGGGRRLSGELFF.